These 10 T cell receptor delta chains were sequenced from one sample in a study of gamma-delta chains in newborns, infants, children. TCRdb re-processed the reads via CATT. The sample contains more than 9,000 delta-chain clones, approximately 22% of which appear only once. Sequencing input: blood. These receptors were collected from a child who was a newborn, infant or young child, either healthy, febrile or measles-vaccinated (not recorded which).

This chain joins TRDV2 and TRDJ4, with TRDD3 matching over 8 bases. CDR1 and CDR2 (germline): GEAIGNYY, EKD. The CDR3 covers 14 residues. With V trimmed by 3 bases and J by 0 bases, 5 bases remained unmatched. The CDR3 DNA reads TGTGCCTGTGACGCGACACTGGGGGCCAGACCCCTGATCTTT. Protein sequence: CACDATLGARPLIF.

The chain carries TRDV2 and TRDJ1, with D possibly matching TRDD3 (5 bases). Germline assignment: CDR1 GEAIGNYY and CDR2 EKD. V dropped 4 bases and J dropped 0 bases, with 29 bases sitting between them. This CDR3 is built from 20 residues. CDR3 amino acids: CACEHLKTELDRSDTDKLIF. In DNA form, the CDR3 reads TGTGCCTGTGAGCACCTAAAAACTGAACTGGATCGGTCGGACACCGATAAACTCATCTTT.

Only a few counts were recorded for this clone. V is TRDV2 and J is TRDJ1, with 10 bases identical to TRDD3. Germline-derived CDR1 and CDR2 are GEAIGNYY and EKD. The J segment lost 2 bases and the V segment lost 3 bases, leaving 8 bases of the junction unmatched. There are 16 residues in the CDR3. The CDR3 region has the DNA TGTGCCTGTGACGCCCTGGGGGATATGAGGACCGATAAACTCATCTTT. Translation: CACDALGDMRTDKLIF.

This clone was seen more than once but under ten times. This CDR3 reads CACDGLGDTPYTDKLIF. For the CDR3, the DNA is TGTGCCTGTGACGGATTGGGGGATACGCCGTACACCGATAAACTCATCTTT. This chain connects TRDV2 to TRDJ1; TRDD3 aligns across 11 bases. The CDR3 sequence is 17 residues long. Losses at the gene ends were 3 bases for V and 0 bases for J; bases not matched to a gene: 8. CDR1 and CDR2 from the germline V gene are GEAIGNYY and EKD.

Concerning this clone: The sample contains more than one DNA sequence encoding this CDR3. This chain connects TRDV2 to TRDJ1, with D perhaps TRDD2 (5 bases). This CDR3 spans 17 amino acids. Per germline, CDR1 GEAIGNYY and CDR2 EKD. The V and J ends lost 3 bases and 3 bases respectively, with 22 bases between them. CDR3 bases: TGTGCCTGTGACTCGGAGGACCTTCGGGGTACACCCGATAAACTCATCTTT. Translating gives CACDSEDLRGTPDKLIF.

This chain links TRDV2 with TRDJ1; D may be TRDD2 or TRDD3 (7 bases each). This CDR3 spans 22 amino acids. Germline CDR1 GEAIGNYY, CDR2 EKD. The V and J ends lost 0 bases and 2 bases respectively, with 33 bases between them. The CDR3 DNA is TGTGCCTGTGACACCATTCCTACTGGGGCAGGACTGGGGAAGGGGCGGACCGATAAACTCATCTTT. Its protein product is CACDTIPTGAGLGKGRTDKLIF.

This clone has a handful of counts. The V call is TRDV2, the J call TRDJ1; the D gene is possibly TRDD3 (6 bases). The V gene lost 1 base and the J gene lost 1 base, with 9 bases spanning the gap. In germline, CDR1 is GEAIGNYY, CDR2 EKD. This CDR3 comprises 14 residues. The CDR3 spells CACDTIGGTDKLIF. The CDR3 DNA is TGTGCCTGTGACACAATTGGGGGCACCGATAAACTCATCTTT.

This clone rates as large. The chain uses TRDV2 and TRDJ1; 8 bases agree with TRDD3. Germline V lookup: CDR1 GEAIGNYY, CDR2 EKD. The CDR3 spans 17 residues. Germline trimming cut 3 bases from V and 0 bases from J; bases unmatched to any gene: 11. CDR3 sequence (DNA): TGTGCCTGTGACGCCATTACTGGGGGGCCGTACACCGATAAACTCATCTTT. Translating it yields CACDAITGGPYTDKLIF.

This clone was found a few times. The chain recombines TRDV1 with TRDJ1; TRDD2 matches at 7 bases. The V gene end was trimmed by 1 base and the J gene end by 4 bases; junction bases not matched to a gene: 33. CDR1 and CDR2 (germline): TSWWSYY, QGS. The CDR3 runs to 24 residues. The CDR3 DNA reads as TGTGCTCTTGGGGAACCCCGAGATTGGCCTTCCTCGTACTGGTGGAATGACGTTTACGATAAACTCATCTTT. Amino acids: CALGEPRDWPSSYWWNDVYDKLIF.

In regard to this clone: A junction end diverges from the germline sequence, so it may reflect a read error. V gene TRDV2 combines with J gene TRDJ1; 8 positions agree with TRDD3. The CDR3 runs 19 residues. Germline lookup yields CDR1 GEAIGNYY and CDR2 EKD. The CDR3 nucleotides are TGTGCCTGTGACACCGGGGGAAGGGGGGATATCGGGGACACCGATAAAATCATCTTT. It specifies CACDTGGRGDIGDTDKIIF.